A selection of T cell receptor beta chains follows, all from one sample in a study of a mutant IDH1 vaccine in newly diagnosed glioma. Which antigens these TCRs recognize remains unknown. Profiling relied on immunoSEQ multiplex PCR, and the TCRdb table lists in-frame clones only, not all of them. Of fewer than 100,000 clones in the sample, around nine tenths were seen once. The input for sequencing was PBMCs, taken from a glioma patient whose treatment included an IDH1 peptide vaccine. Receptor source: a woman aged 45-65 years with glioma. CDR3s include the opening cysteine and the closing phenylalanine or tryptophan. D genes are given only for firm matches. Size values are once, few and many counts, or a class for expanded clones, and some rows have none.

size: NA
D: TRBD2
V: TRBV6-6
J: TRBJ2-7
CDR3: CASSYKTSGSSYEQYF
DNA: TGTGCCAGCAGTTACAAGACTAGCGGGAGCTCCTACGAGCAGTACTTC

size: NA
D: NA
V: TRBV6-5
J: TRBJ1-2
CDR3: CASSYSPGPYGYTF
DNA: TGTGCCAGCAGTTACTCGCCAGGACCCTATGGCTACACCTTC

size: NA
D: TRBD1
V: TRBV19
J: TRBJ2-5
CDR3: CASSPGQGRGETQYF
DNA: TGTGCCAGTAGTCCCGGACAGGGTAGAGGAGAGACCCAGTACTTC

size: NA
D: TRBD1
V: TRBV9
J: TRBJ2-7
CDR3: CASSVSGTGMGEQYF
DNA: TGTGCCAGCAGCGTATCCGGGACAGGGATGGGCGAGCAGTACTTC

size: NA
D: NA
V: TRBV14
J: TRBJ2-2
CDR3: CASSQRGITGELFF
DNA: TGTGCCAGCAGCCAGCGGGGTATCACCGGGGAGCTGTTTTTT

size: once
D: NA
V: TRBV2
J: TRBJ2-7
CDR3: CASGEPVAYEQYF
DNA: TGTGCCAGCGGGGAGCCGGTCGCCTACGAGCAGTACTTC

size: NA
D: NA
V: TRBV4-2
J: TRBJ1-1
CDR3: CASSQAPTMNTEAFF
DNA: TGTGCCAGCAGCCAGGCCCCAACGATGAACACTGAAGCTTTCTTT

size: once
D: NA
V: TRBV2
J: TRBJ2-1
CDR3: CASNLVSYNEQFF
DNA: TGTGCCAGCAACCTAGTCTCCTACAATGAGCAGTTCTTC

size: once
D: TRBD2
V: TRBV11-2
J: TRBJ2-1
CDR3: CASSLDGLAGVGNEQFF
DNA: TGTGCCAGCAGCTTAGACGGACTAGCGGGAGTAGGCAATGAGCAGTTCTTC

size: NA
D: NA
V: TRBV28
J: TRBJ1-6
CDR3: CASSLRGGLTPLHF
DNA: TGTGCCAGCAGTCTACGTGGGGGTTTGACACCCCTCCACTTT

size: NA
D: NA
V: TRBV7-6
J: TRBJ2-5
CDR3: CASSLTRGLETQYF
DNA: TGTGCCAGCAGCTTAACCAGGGGTCTCGAGACCCAGTACTTC

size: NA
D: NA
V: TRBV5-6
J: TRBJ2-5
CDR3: CASSLVFGGQETQYF
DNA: TGTGCCAGCAGCTTGGTGTTTGGGGGGCAAGAGACCCAGTACTTC

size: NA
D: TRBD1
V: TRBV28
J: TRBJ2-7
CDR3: CASSPPQGTYEQYF
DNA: TGTGCCAGCAGTCCCCCACAGGGGACCTACGAGCAGTACTTC

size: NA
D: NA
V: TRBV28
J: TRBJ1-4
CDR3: CASSSAGTKALKLFF
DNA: TGTGCCAGCAGTTCGGCCGGGACAAAGGCCTTAAAACTGTTTTTT

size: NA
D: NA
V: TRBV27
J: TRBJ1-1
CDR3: CASSLNGENTEAFF
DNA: TGTGCCAGCAGTTTGAACGGGGAGAACACTGAAGCTTTCTTT

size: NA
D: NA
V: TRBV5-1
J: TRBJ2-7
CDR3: CASSGTREQYF
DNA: TGCGCCAGCAGCGGGACTCGCGAGCAGTACTTC

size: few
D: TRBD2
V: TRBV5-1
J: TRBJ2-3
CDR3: CASSLGGLAGGSTDTQYF
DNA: TGCGCCAGCAGCTTGGGCGGACTAGCGGGGGGAAGCACAGATACGCAGTATTTT